This T cell receptor beta chain was identified in a study of cytomegalovirus exposure and HLA in healthy donors. Overall study: Roughly 179 million T cells yielded 100 million to 130 million unique TCR beta sequences, as an earlier analysis found. Whole-study results and caveats: Usually a TCR sequence was rare, but some public TCRs were found in many donors. The study put roughly 160 TCR beta chains on its list as cytomegalovirus-associated.

The CDR3 covers 14 residues. Per germline, CDR1 WNHNN and CDR2 SYGVQD (reference sequence). V dropped 0 bases and J dropped 0 bases, with 6 bases sitting between them. This clone was found a few times. The antigen is undetermined. PCR employed 60 Vbeta and 13 Jbeta primers. TCRdb's table, derived via immunoSEQ multiplex PCR, lists solely in-frame clones and lacks some. The table includes some 190,000 clones, about 9% detected once. The chain couples TRBV10-1 to TRBJ2-7; the D is unclear. The clonotype was recovered from a woman under 40 in good health and CMV-seropositive. The sequenced material came from PBMCs. The CDR3 here is CASSESTASYEQYF. CDR3 nucleotides: TGCGCCAGCAGTGAGTCTACAGCCTCCTACGAGCAGTACTTC.